This T cell receptor (beta chain) came from a study of T cell responses to AZD1222 COVID-19 vaccine. This clone was detected a few times. Sequenced by immunoSEQ multiplex PCR; TCRdb stores in-frame clones only, minus some. The table records about 93,000 clones, 85% to 90% of them present only once. There are 18 residues in the CDR3. CDR1 and CDR2 (germline): LGHNA, YSLEER. V dropped 0 bases and J dropped 8; count of bases not matched to a gene: 14. This chain links TRBV4-3 with TRBJ2-1; TRBD2 matches 9 bases. Source: peripheral blood, taken on day 0 of MenACWY control vaccination. The receptor was isolated from an adult in good health. In DNA, the CDR3 is TGCGCCAGCAGCCAAGATCTTGGGGCGGGGGGGCCACTGGATGAGCAGTTCTTC. It is translated as CASSQDLGAGGPLDEQFF.